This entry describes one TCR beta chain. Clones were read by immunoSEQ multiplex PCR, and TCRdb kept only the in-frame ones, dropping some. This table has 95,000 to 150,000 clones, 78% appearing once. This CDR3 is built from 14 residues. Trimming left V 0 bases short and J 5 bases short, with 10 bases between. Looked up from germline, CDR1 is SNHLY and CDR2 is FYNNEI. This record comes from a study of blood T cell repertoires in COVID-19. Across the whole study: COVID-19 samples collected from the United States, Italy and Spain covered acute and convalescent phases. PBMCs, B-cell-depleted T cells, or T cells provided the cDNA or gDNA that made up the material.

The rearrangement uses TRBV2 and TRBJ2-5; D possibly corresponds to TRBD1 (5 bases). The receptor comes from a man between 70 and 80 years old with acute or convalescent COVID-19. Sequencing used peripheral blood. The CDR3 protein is CASSEAARGETQYF. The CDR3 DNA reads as TGTGCCAGCAGTGAAGCGGCAAGGGGTGAGACCCAGTACTTC.